These 10 T cell receptor beta chains came from one sample sequenced in a study of blood T cell repertoires in COVID-19. TCRdb keeps only in-frame clones here, not all; method: immunoSEQ multiplex PCR. This table holds roughly 100,000 clones, about 72% found once. Sequencing was done on a sample of peripheral blood. These receptors all stem from a man in his fifties or sixties with active or convalescent COVID-19.

This clone was counted once. The genes are TRBV6-2 or TRBV6-3 and TRBJ2-5; 13 bases are shared with TRBD2. V shed 0 bases and J 6 bases; nucleotides not matched to a gene: 4. Germline lookup yields CDR1 MNHEY and CDR2 SVGEGT. CDR3 length equals 16 residues. The DNA of the CDR3 is TGTGCCAGCAGTTACTCGAGGACTAGCGGGAGTAAGACCCAGTACTTC. Translated: CASSYSRTSGSKTQYF.

The chain couples TRBV23-1 to TRBJ1-5; the D gene is possibly TRBD1 (6 bases). TRBV23-1 is labeled an ORF, and its function is uncertain. CDR3 length: 18 amino acids. V was cut by 0 bases and J by 0 bases, with 15 bases left in between. CDR3 DNA sequence: TGCGCCAGCAGTCAATCGGACAGCTCCATCCATAGCAATCAGCCCCAGCATTTT. Translated, it gives CASSQSDSSIHSNQPQHF.

The chain combines TRBV7-2 with TRBJ1-5, with D possibly matching TRBD1 (6 bases). This CDR3 region has 16 residues. The V gene lost 1 base and the J gene lost 2 bases, with 12 bases spanning the gap. CDR1 is SGHTA, CDR2 FQGNSA, per germline. For the CDR3, the DNA is TGTGCCAGCAGCTTAGAGACAGGTATGCGCAATCAGCCCCAGCATTTT. Its translation is CASSLETGMRNQPQHF.

This chain connects TRBV21-1 to TRBJ1-2; the D call of TRBD1 is as the table states it, not checked on the DNA. TRBV21-1 is labeled a pseudogene. CDR3 length equals 18 residues. CDR3 sequence: CASSKDRGSVGRNYGYTF. The CDR3, as DNA: TGTGCCAGCAGCAAAGACAGGGGGAGCGTCGGAAGAAACTATGGCTACACCTTC.

The chain combines TRBV7-6 with TRBJ2-6; 10 bases are shared with TRBD1. V was clipped by 3 bases and J by 2 bases; unmatched bases: 4. This CDR3 is built from 17 residues. Looked up from germline, CDR1 is SGHVS and CDR2 is FNYEAQ. The CDR3 DNA follows: TGTGCCAGCAGCTTTAGACAGGGGGCAACTGGGGCCAACGTCCTGACTTTC. Amino acids: CASSFRQGATGANVLTF.

The table lists this clone with many counts. The rearrangement joins TRBV5-1 to TRBJ2-7; 7 bases agree with TRBD2. This CDR3 comprises 13 residues. V lost 2 bases and J lost 5; bases outside the gene matches: 4. Germline V CDR1 and CDR2: SGHRS, YFSETQ. The CDR3 protein is CASSLAGWDEQYF. The CDR3 DNA sequence: TGCGCCAGCAGCTTAGCGGGATGGGACGAGCAGTACTTC. The full variable domain, rest sourced from reference TRBV5-1 and TRBJ2-7, is KAGVTQTPRYLIKTRGQQVTLSCSPISGHRSVSWYQQTPGQGLQFLFEYFSETQRNKGNFPGRFSGRQFSNSRSEMNVSTLELGDSALYLCASSLAGWDEQYFGPGTRLTVT.

In this sample, this clone turned up once. V usage is TRBV27 and J usage is TRBJ2-7, with D uncertain. The V end lost 5 bases, the J end lost 5 bases, and 16 bases lay between the germline ends. Per germline, CDR1 MNHEY and CDR2 SMNVEV (reference sequence). This CDR3 contains 14 residues. CDR3 in DNA: TGTGCCAGCAGTCCCCGCGAGTGGCGGAACGAGCAGTACTTC. It translates to CASSPREWRNEQYF.

The CDR3 is CASSPRGPFISYEQYF. The CDR3 nucleotides read TGTGCCAGCAGCCCCCGAGGTCCGTTTATATCCTACGAGCAGTACTTC. The V and J genes are TRBV5-6 and TRBJ2-7, with unresolved D. In germline, CDR1 is SGHDT, CDR2 YYEEEE. The CDR3 loop spans 16 amino acids. V dropped 4 bases and J dropped 1 base, with 18 bases sitting between them.

The J gene is TRBJ1-1, the V gene TRBV13; TRBD1 agrees at 7 bases. The germline gives CDR1 PRHDT, CDR2 FYEKMQ (reference sequence). V dropped 5 bases and J dropped 1; count of bases not matched to a gene: 4. This CDR3 is built from 14 residues. The CDR3 sequence is CASSIRDRNTEAFF. CDR3 in DNA: TGTGCCAGCAGCATCCGGGACAGGAACACTGAAGCTTTCTTT.

V gene TRBV7-2 combines with J gene TRBJ2-3; TRBD1 matches 8 bases. V was pared by 2 bases and J by 1 base, with 2 bases of the junction left unmatched. This CDR3 region has 15 residues. Germline loops: CDR1 SGHTA, CDR2 FQGNSA. In DNA form, the CDR3 reads TGTGCCAGCAGCTTAAGACAGGGGCGCACAGATACGCAGTATTTT. Translating it yields CASSLRQGRTDTQYF.